A single sample is the source of the 15 T cell receptor beta chains below, sequenced in a study of blood T cells in healthy people across ages. Primers used in a second PCR of about 6 to 11 cycles were a sample-barcoded 5' primer and a J-beta primer mix. Using its own MiXCR run on the 5' RACE reads, TCRdb lists one record per CDR3 protein. The profile covers under 2,000,000 distinct CDR3 sequences, with about 50% appearing a single time and roughly 2.1% taken by the ten largest. The source material was blood. These TCRs come from a woman in her thirties or forties in good health.

This clonotype was counted between two and nine times. The chain links TRBV13 to TRBJ2-4; TRBD1 aligns across 8 bases. The closer fit of TRBJ2-7 to the DNA end suggests the J call may be wrong. From germline, CDR1 is PRHDT and CDR2 FYEKMQ (reference sequence). The CDR3 has 15 residues. CDR3 in DNA: TGTGCCAGCAGCTTAGTTTTGACAGGGGTGTACGAGCAGTACTTC. Residues: CASSLVLTGVYEQYF.

This chain uses TRBV19 with TRBJ1-5, with D possibly matching TRBD1 (5 bases). CDR3 length equals 14 residues. With 5 bases removed from V and 5 bases from J, the gap between germline ends came to 13 bases. Germline V CDR1 and CDR2: LNHDA, SQIVND (reference sequence). The CDR3: CASSLQGRDQPQHF. CDR3 sequence (DNA): TGTGCCAGTAGTCTCCAGGGCAGGGATCAGCCCCAGCATTTT. The whole variable domain, filled in from reference TRBV19 and TRBJ1-5, reads DGGITQSPKYLFRKEGQNVTLSCEQNLNHDAMYWYRQDPGQGLRLIYYSQIVNDFQKGDIAEGYSVSREKKESFPLTVTSAQKNPTAFYLCASSLQGRDQPQHFGDGTRLSIL.

This clonotype showed up just a few times. The chain links TRBV9 to TRBJ1-2, with 8 positions matching TRBD1. J was trimmed by 8 bases and V by 0 bases; bases with no gene match: 6. The CDR3 is made up of 14 amino acids. Germline CDR1 SGDLS, CDR2 YYNGEE. The CDR3 here is CASSVAQGAEGYTF. In nucleotides, the CDR3 is TGTGCCAGCAGCGTAGCCCAGGGGGCGGAAGGCTACACCTTC.

The rearrangement links TRBV7-9 to TRBJ1-6; D gene uncertain. This CDR3 has 13 residues. With 7 bases removed from V and 7 bases from J, the gap between germline ends came to 11 bases. The germline V gene encodes CDR1 SEHNR and CDR2 FQNEAQ (reference sequence). The CDR3 DNA is TGTGCCAGCATCCCCCTTCTCAATTCACCCCTCCACTTT. It codes for CASIPLLNSPLHF.

The rearrangement uses TRBV6-5 and TRBJ2-1, with D perhaps given as TRBD1 or TRBD2 (5 bases each). This CDR3 is 11 amino acids long. Trimming cost V 2 bases and J 12 bases, with 8 bases left between them. The germline V gene encodes CDR1 MNHEY and CDR2 SVGAGI. The CDR3 nucleotides read TGTGCCAGCAGTTACCCGGGACGGCAGTTCTTC. Protein product: CASSYPGRQFF.

The V and J genes are TRBV20-1 and TRBJ2-7, with a tentative D call TRBD1 (5 bases). Trimming pared 1 base from V and 1 base from J, leaving 14 bases between. This CDR3 has 15 residues. Germline CDR1 and CDR2: DFQATT and SNEGSKA (reference sequence). CDR3 bases: TGCAGTGCTAGAGGTTGGCAGGGCTCATCCTACGAGCAGTACTTC. This sequence encodes CSARGWQGSSYEQYF.

Concerning this clonotype itself: Relative to the germline gene, one junction end is altered; a read error may explain this. This chain connects TRBV20-1 to TRBJ1-1; D might be TRBD1 (6 bases). The CDR3 is 16 amino acids. Germline V CDR1 and CDR2: DFQATT, SNEGSKA (reference sequence). The CDR3 loop reads CSARDSLGAGATEAFF. CDR3 nucleotide sequence: TGCAGTGCTAGAGATTCTCTGGGGGCAGGGGCGACTGAGGCTTTCTTT.

This clonotype was counted a few times. The rearrangement links TRBV2 to TRBJ2-7; possible D gene TRBD1, 6 bases. The CDR3 is 14 amino acids. Looked up from germline, CDR1 is SNHLY and CDR2 is FYNNEI. V lost 6 bases to trimming and J lost 0 bases, with 12 bases between them. DNA for the CDR3: TGTGCCAGCAGGGACAGTCAGGGCTCCTACGAGCAGTACTTC. Its protein is CASRDSQGSYEQYF.

This clonotype was observed a few times. V gene TRBV27 combines with J gene TRBJ2-5, with D possibly TRBD1 on 6 matching bases. Trimming pared 8 bases from V and 2 bases from J, leaving 12 bases between. Germline CDR1 and CDR2: MNHEY and SMNVEV (reference sequence). This CDR3 comprises 13 residues. CDR3 bases: TGTGCCAGCGGATACAGGGTACAAGAGACCCAGTACTTC. Amino acid sequence: CASGYRVQETQYF.

This clonotype has a handful of counts. The chain uses TRBV9 and TRBJ2-3; tentative D call: TRBD1 (6 bases). In germline, CDR1 is SGDLS, CDR2 YYNGEE. V was clipped by 4 bases and J by 5 bases, with 11 bases between them. This CDR3 is 13 amino acids long. This chain's CDR3 is CASSPHREDTQYF. The CDR3, as DNA: TGTGCCAGCAGCCCCCACAGGGAAGATACGCAGTATTTT. The variable domain in full, completed from reference TRBV9 and TRBJ2-3, reads DSGVTQTPKHLITATGQRVTLRCSPRSGDLSVYWYQQSLDQGLQFLIQYYNGEERAKGNILERFSAQQFPDLHSELNLSSLELGDSALYFCASSPHREDTQYFGPGTRLTVL.

The chain uses TRBV6-2 or TRBV6-3 and TRBJ2-1; maybe TRBD2 (6 bases). Germline V gene sequence: CDR1 MNHEY, CDR2 SVGEGT. V was cut by 4 bases and J by 9 bases, with 19 bases left in between. CDR3 length: 15 residues. The CDR3 DNA reads TGTGCCAGCAGTTTGTCGGGGGAGGATTTTGGTGAGCAGTTCTTC. Its translation: CASSLSGEDFGEQFF.

The CDR3 region has the DNA TGTGCCAGCAGCTTAACAAGCGGGGGGCATGGCAATGAGCAGTTCTTC. Translating gives CASSLTSGGHGNEQFF. J is TRBJ2-1 and V is TRBV7-2; 9 positions agree with TRBD2. There are 16 residues in the CDR3. Looked up from germline, CDR1 is SGHTA and CDR2 is FQGNSA. The V and J ends lost 2 bases and 6 bases, in that order; junction bases with no gene match: 8. Variable domain in full (rest from reference TRBV7-2 and TRBJ2-1): GAGVSQSPSNKVTEKGKDVELRCDPISGHTALYWYRQSLGQGLEFLIYFQGNSAPDKSGLPSDRFSAERTGGSVSTLTIQRTQQEDSAVYLCASSLTSGGHGNEQFFGPGTRLTVL.

The genes are TRBV5-5 and TRBJ2-1; D possibly matches TRBD1 or TRBD2 (5 bases each). V lost 2 bases and J lost 0, with 12 bases in between. CDR1 and CDR2 from the germline V gene are SGHKS and YYEKEE (reference sequence). The CDR3 loop spans 16 amino acids. The CDR3 region has the DNA TGTGCCAGCAGCTTTCTCTGGGGGAACTCCTACAATGAGCAGTTCTTC. Translating it yields CASSFLWGNSYNEQFF.

This chain joins TRBV5-5 and TRBJ1-4; D call uncertain. Trimming took 1 base from V and 5 from J, leaving 6 bases between them. The CDR3 consists of 13 residues. Germline values: CDR1 SGHKS, CDR2 YYEKEE (reference sequence). The CDR3 nucleotides are TGTGCCAGCAGCTTGAGTAAAAATGAAAAACTGTTTTTT. This gives the protein CASSLSKNEKLFF.

This chain joins TRBV6-6 and TRBJ2-1; 11 bases match TRBD2. The CDR3 spans 12 residues. CDR1 and CDR2 (germline): MNHNY, SVGAGI (reference sequence). Trimming at V came to 7 bases and at J to 15 bases, leaving 8 bases not matched to a gene. The CDR3 DNA is TGTGCCAGCACCATGACTAGCGGGGCGCGGTTCTTC. Translation gives CASTMTSGARFF.